The 19 T cell receptor beta chains presented below share a single source sample, sequenced in a study of post-analysis software for immune sequencing data. Study conclusions and caveats: The five TRBV segments detected at higher frequency in patients than in controls included TRBV5-6, TRBV5-1 and TRBV20-1.

Their antigen targets remain unknown. Prepared TCR beta cDNA libraries contained unique molecular identifiers. TCRdb ran MiXCR on the PCR reads and lists one entry per CDR3 protein. In the table there are 150,000 to 200,000 distinct CDR3 sequences, about 29% of which are singletons. The specimen was blood. These receptors were collected from a girl aged 5 to 17 with multiple sclerosis.

This clonotype appeared many times. This chain links TRBV7-2 with TRBJ1-1, with D tentatively TRBD1 (6 bases). Germline lookup yields CDR1 SGHTA and CDR2 FQGNSA. The CDR3 is 14 amino acids. V lost 5 bases and J 0 bases, leaving 10 bases between the germline ends. This CDR3 reads CASSPRTVNTEAFF. In DNA form, the CDR3 reads TGTGCCAGCAGCCCCAGGACAGTGAACACTGAAGCTTTCTTT.

A note on this clonotype: Possible read error: a much larger clone is one base away. CDR3 coding DNA: TGCGCCGGCAGCCAAGGGAGGGAATGGGGATACGAGCAGTACTTC. Translated: CAGSQGREWGYEQYF. The chain recombines TRBV4-1 with TRBJ2-7, with 7 bases that match TRBD2. This CDR3 has 15 amino acids. CDR1 MGHRA and CDR2 YSYEKL come from the germline V gene.

This clonotype has a handful of counts. J is TRBJ1-5 and V is TRBV2; D unclear. The CDR3 length is 15 residues. Between the trimmed V and J ends, which lost 3 bases and 5 bases, there was a span of 14 bases. Germline lookup yields CDR1 SNHLY and CDR2 FYNNEI. The DNA of the CDR3 is TGTGCCAGCAGTGAGTCGGGCTCAAAGTATCAGCCCCAGCATTTT. Amino acid sequence: CASSESGSKYQPQHF.

J is TRBJ2-7 and V is TRBV7-9; 8 bases agree with TRBD2. V shed 0 bases and J 4 bases; nucleotides not matched to a gene: 5. The CDR3 spans 15 residues. Germline V gene data show CDR1 as SEHNR and CDR2 as FQNEAQ (reference sequence). The CDR3 DNA sequence: TGTGCCAGCAGCTTAGCCCGGGAGGGCCTATACGAGCAGTACTTC. Protein: CASSLAREGLYEQYF.

To note about this clonotype: A read error may be the cause here, since a much bigger clone is one base away. The V gene is TRBV20-1, the J gene TRBJ2-1; D unclear. The DNA end lines up better with TRBJ2-7; the J call may be wrong. The germline gives CDR1 DFQATT, CDR2 SNEGSKA (reference sequence). The CDR3 runs to 12 residues. The CDR3 sequence: CSARGSYNEQYF. The CDR3 bases are TGCAGTGCGAGAGGTTCCTACAATGAGCAGTACTTC.

In this sample, this clonotype turned up many times. This chain links TRBV27 with TRBJ2-7, with 8 positions matching TRBD1. The CDR3 length is 15 residues. The J segment lost 2 bases and the V segment lost 4 bases, leaving 7 bases of the junction unmatched. Per germline, CDR1 MNHEY and CDR2 SMNVEV (reference sequence). The CDR3: CASSSPGQGTYEQYF. In DNA form, the CDR3 reads TGTGCCAGCAGTTCCCCCGGACAGGGAACCTACGAGCAGTACTTC.

This chain uses TRBV20-1 with TRBJ2-7, with TRBD2 identical over 13 bases. The CDR3 has 13 residues. Germline trimming cut 5 bases from V and 4 bases from J; bases unmatched to any gene: 2. Germline CDR1 DFQATT, CDR2 SNEGSKA (reference sequence). CDR3 bases: TGCAGTGCTGAGACTAGCGGGAGGTACGAGCAGTACTTC. It is translated as CSAETSGRYEQYF.

Turning to this clonotype: A junction end diverges from the germline sequence, so it may reflect a read error. This chain connects TRBV7-3 to TRBJ2-1, with D possibly being TRBD1 (6 bases). Germline CDR1 SGHTA, CDR2 FQGTGA. The CDR3 is 14 residues long. CDR3: CASSNPGQHNGQFF. Written as DNA, the CDR3 is TGTGCCAGCAGCAACCCGGGACAACACAATGGGCAGTTCTTC.

This clonotype came up a few times. The V call is TRBV3-1, the J call TRBJ2-7; possible D gene TRBD2, 6 bases. The germline gives CDR1 LGHDT, CDR2 YNNKEL (reference sequence). The CDR3 loop spans 16 amino acids. The V and J ends lost 0 bases and 3 bases respectively, with 15 bases between them. The CDR3 protein is CASSQDLGVAVYEQYF. The CDR3 DNA reads TGTGCCAGCAGCCAAGATTTGGGGGTAGCGGTCTACGAGCAGTACTTC.

Many counts were recorded for this clonotype. The chain combines TRBV3-1 with TRBJ1-2, with 8 bases matching TRBD1. The CDR3 has 14 residues. CDR1 is LGHDT, CDR2 YNNKEL, per germline (reference sequence). V was clipped by 0 bases and J by 9 bases; unmatched bases: 6. The CDR3: CASSQEGQDGSYTF. Written as DNA, the CDR3 is TGTGCCAGCAGCCAAGAGGGACAGGATGGAAGCTACACCTTC.

There are many counts of this clonotype. This chain uses TRBV15 with TRBJ2-7, with TRBD1 identical over 8 bases. The CDR3 spans 15 residues. With 2 bases clipped from V and 0 bases from J, the junction kept 3 bases outside the gene matches. Germline lookup yields CDR1 LNHNV and CDR2 YYDKDF (reference sequence). CDR3 in amino acids: CATSRSDRDSYEQYF. The CDR3 DNA is TGTGCCACCAGCAGATCGGACAGGGACTCCTACGAGCAGTACTTC.

The chain carries TRBV6-6 and TRBJ2-5; possibly TRBD2 for D (6 bases). Germline V gives CDR1 MNHNY, CDR2 SVGAGI (reference sequence). The CDR3 has 15 residues. This CDR3 is CASGYVRDRQETQYF. CDR3 coding DNA: TGTGCTAGCGGTTACGTCAGGGACCGCCAAGAGACCCAGTACTTC.

The table lists this clonotype with many counts. The chain carries TRBV12-3 or TRBV12-4 and TRBJ2-4; TRBD2 is a possible D gene (5 bases). Trimming cost V 3 bases and J 1 base, with 7 bases left between them. The CDR3 totals 14 residues. CDR3 amino acids: CASSFRDAKNIQYF. For the CDR3, the DNA is TGTGCCAGCAGTTTTCGGGATGCCAAAAACATTCAGTACTTC.

The rearrangement uses TRBV12-3 or TRBV12-4 and TRBJ2-3; D remains ambiguous. The CDR3 covers 13 residues. The germline V and J ends were trimmed by 1 base and 6 bases, with 8 bases remaining between them. The CDR3 here is CASSLGTPDTQYF. The DNA for the CDR3 is TGTGCCAGCAGTTTAGGGACCCCTGATACGCAGTATTTT.

This clonotype occurred many times. The chain employs TRBV12-3 or TRBV12-4 and TRBJ2-1, with D possibly TRBD1 on 7 matching bases. Trimming shortened V by 5 bases and J by 8 bases, and 13 bases separated the two germline ends. The CDR3 is made up of 13 amino acids. The CDR3 is CASSVQGEDEQFF. As DNA, the CDR3 is TGTGCCAGCAGTGTCCAGGGGGAGGATGAGCAGTTCTTC.

This clonotype occurred many times. The J gene is TRBJ2-7, the V gene TRBV5-1; the match to TRBD1 covers 7 bases. Trimming removed 4 bases from V and 3 bases from J; junction bases left unmatched: 4. The CDR3 is made up of 13 amino acids. Germline V gene sequence: CDR1 SGHRS, CDR2 YFSETQ. The CDR3 region is CASSLDRDYEQYF. CDR3 nucleotide sequence: TGCGCCAGCAGCCTTGACAGGGACTACGAGCAGTACTTC.

In this sample, this clonotype turned up many times. V and J are TRBV6-6 and TRBJ2-3, with unresolved D. V gave up 8 bases and J gave up 6 bases, with 27 bases separating them. Per the germline V gene, CDR1 is MNHNY and CDR2 is SVGAGI (reference sequence). This CDR3 is 17 amino acids long. The CDR3 region is CASGTSLANRPSDTQYF. CDR3 DNA sequence: TGTGCCAGCGGTACATCTCTGGCAAATCGTCCTTCGGATACGCAGTATTTT.

As concerns this clonotype: Since a much larger clone is just one base distant, this may be a read error. The chain combines TRBV5-1 with TRBJ2-1; D is possibly TRBD2 (5 bases). The DNA end lines up better with TRBJ2-7; the J call may be wrong. Germline V CDR1 and CDR2: SGHRS, YFSETQ. The CDR3 is 15 amino acids. The CDR3 region has the DNA TGCGCCAGCAGCTTGGGAGGGAGTACGTACAATGAGCAGTACTTC. It yields the protein CASSLGGSTYNEQYF.

This clonotype has only one observation. It may be a read error: a sequence one base away is much more abundant. J is TRBJ2-7 and V is TRBV5-1, with D possibly being TRBD2 (7 bases). In germline, CDR1 is SGHRS, CDR2 YFSETQ. The CDR3 is 15 residues long. V gave up 7 bases and J gave up 3 bases, with 20 bases separating them. The CDR3 spells CASCPFRGGDYEQYF. The CDR3, as DNA: TGCGCCAGCTGTCCTTTCAGGGGAGGGGACTACGAGCAGTACTTC.